The TCR beta chain described here comes from a study of blood T cell repertoires in COVID-19. The table came from immunoSEQ multiplex PCR; TCRdb's copy has only in-frame clones and leaves some out. This table holds 150,000 to 200,000 clones, roughly 80% found once. Germline V gene sequence: CDR1 SNHLY, CDR2 FYNNEI. V lost 6 bases to trimming and J lost 5 bases; unmatched junction nucleotides: 3. The CDR3 loop spans 14 amino acids. The sample consisted of PBMCs or T cells enriched from blood (not recorded which). The rearrangement links TRBV2 to TRBJ2-3; 12 positions agree with TRBD2. This sequence was found in a woman aged 60 to 75 who had recovered from COVID-19. The CDR3 protein is CASRGLAGRDTQYF. As DNA, the CDR3 is TGTGCCAGCAGGGGACTAGCGGGTCGAGATACGCAGTATTTT.